Listed below are T cell receptor beta chains from one sample, sequenced in a study of a mutant IDH1 vaccine in newly diagnosed glioma. Sequencing used immunoSEQ multiplex PCR; TCRdb keeps in-frame clones, though not all of them. The sample records roughly 68,000 clones, about 74% being singletons. These receptors lack a known antigen. The sequencing here drew on PBMCs, taken from a glioma patient whose treatment included an IDH1 peptide vaccine. The receptors originated from a man aged 45-65 years with glioma. The CDR3 runs from the conserved cysteine through the conserved F or W. D genes are given only for firm matches. Size tells how often a clone was seen (once, few, many) or the class of an expanded clone, and some rows leave it out.

d_call: .
j_call: TRBJ2-3
v_call: TRBV15
clone_size: .
cdr3_nt: TGTGCCACCAGCAGAGATAACAGGGCTATACGTGATACGCAGTATTTT
cdr3_aa: CATSRDNRAIRDTQYF

d_call: .
j_call: TRBJ2-7
v_call: TRBV5-6
clone_size: .
cdr3_nt: TGTGCCAGCAGCCGTCCTTTTTCCGGGACGGAGACCTACGAGCAGTACTTC
cdr3_aa: CASSRPFSGTETYEQYF

d_call: TRBD1
j_call: TRBJ1-4
v_call: TRBV28
clone_size: .
cdr3_nt: TGTGCCAGCAGTTCTCCGGGCTTGACAGGGGCCGGTGAAAAACTGTTTTTT
cdr3_aa: CASSSPGLTGAGEKLFF

d_call: .
j_call: TRBJ2-7
v_call: TRBV29-1
clone_size: .
cdr3_nt: TGCAGCGTTGATGACGGGAGCTCCTACGAGCAGTACTTC
cdr3_aa: CSVDDGSSYEQYF

d_call: .
j_call: TRBJ2-7
v_call: TRBV6-7
clone_size: once
cdr3_nt: TGTGCCAGCAGTACTGGTCGGCAGCGTGAGGCCTACGAGCAGTACTTC
cdr3_aa: CASSTGRQREAYEQYF

d_call: .
j_call: TRBJ1-2
v_call: TRBV29-1
clone_size: .
cdr3_nt: TGCAGCGTTGAAAACGGGGGCTATGGCTACACCTTC
cdr3_aa: CSVENGGYGYTF

d_call: TRBD2
j_call: TRBJ2-1
v_call: TRBV29-1
clone_size: few
cdr3_nt: TGCAGCGTTGAAGGTGTGCTAGCGGGGGGCAATGAGCAGTTCTTC
cdr3_aa: CSVEGVLAGGNEQFF

d_call: .
j_call: TRBJ2-3
v_call: TRBV29-1
clone_size: .
cdr3_nt: TGCAGCGCTGCCTGGCGGGATACGCAGTATTTT
cdr3_aa: CSAAWRDTQYF

d_call: .
j_call: TRBJ2-2
v_call: TRBV11-3
clone_size: few
cdr3_nt: TGTGCCAGCAGCTCTTCGGGTACCGGCGGGGAGCTGTTTTTT
cdr3_aa: CASSSSGTGGELFF

d_call: .
j_call: TRBJ1-1
v_call: TRBV19
clone_size: .
cdr3_nt: TGTGCCAGTAGTATCTTCGGGAACACTGAAGCTTTCTTT
cdr3_aa: CASSIFGNTEAFF

d_call: .
j_call: TRBJ2-7
v_call: TRBV18
clone_size: .
cdr3_nt: TGTGCCAGCTCACCTAGGGGATCTTCCTACGAGCAGTACTTC
cdr3_aa: CASSPRGSSYEQYF

d_call: TRBD1
j_call: TRBJ2-7
v_call: TRBV5-4
clone_size: .
cdr3_nt: TGTGCCAGCAGCCCTAAGACAGGGCCCCTCGAGCAGTACTTC
cdr3_aa: CASSPKTGPLEQYF

d_call: .
j_call: TRBJ1-2
v_call: TRBV5-5
clone_size: .
cdr3_nt: TGTGCCAGCAGCTCGGCGGGGGGTGGAGTGTATGGCTACACCTTC
cdr3_aa: CASSSAGGGVYGYTF

d_call: .
j_call: TRBJ2-7
v_call: TRBV29-1
clone_size: .
cdr3_nt: TGCAGCGTTGAAACCTCAGGTGAATTCGACTACGAGCAGTACTTC
cdr3_aa: CSVETSGEFDYEQYF

d_call: .
j_call: TRBJ1-1
v_call: TRBV27
clone_size: .
cdr3_nt: TGTGCCAGCAGGCCCCGGGACGGGGGGAACACTGAAGCTTTCTTT
cdr3_aa: CASRPRDGGNTEAFF

d_call: .
j_call: TRBJ1-1
v_call: TRBV4-3
clone_size: many
cdr3_nt: TGCGCCAGCAGCTCGGACCCAAGGGAGACTGAAGCTTTCTTT
cdr3_aa: CASSSDPRETEAFF

d_call: TRBD1
j_call: TRBJ2-7
v_call: TRBV29-1
clone_size: .
cdr3_nt: TGCAGCGTTGGAACTACAGGGGGGCCCTACGAGCAGTACTTC
cdr3_aa: CSVGTTGGPYEQYF

d_call: .
j_call: TRBJ1-1
v_call: TRBV25-1
clone_size: few
cdr3_nt: TGTGCCAGCAGTGGACGACGAAGGTCTGAAGCTTTCTTT
cdr3_aa: CASSGRRRSEAFF

d_call: TRBD1
j_call: TRBJ2-3
v_call: TRBV6-4
clone_size: .
cdr3_nt: TGTGCCAGCAGTTTTACCGGGACAGGGACAGATACGCAGTATTTT
cdr3_aa: CASSFTGTGTDTQYF

d_call: TRBD2
j_call: TRBJ2-5
v_call: TRBV2
clone_size: once
cdr3_nt: TGTGCCAGCCGAGGGGCTAGCGGAGAAGAGACCCAGTACTTC
cdr3_aa: CASRGASGEETQYF

d_call: TRBD1
j_call: TRBJ1-5
v_call: TRBV7-9
clone_size: few
cdr3_nt: TGTGCCAGCAGCCCGGGACAGCAGAGCAATCAGCCCCAGCATTTT
cdr3_aa: CASSPGQQSNQPQHF

d_call: TRBD1
j_call: TRBJ2-7
v_call: TRBV9
clone_size: .
cdr3_nt: TGTGCCAGCAGCGTAGGGCAGGGGGCGCTCGGGGAGCAGTACTTC
cdr3_aa: CASSVGQGALGEQYF

d_call: TRBD2
j_call: TRBJ2-3
v_call: TRBV9
clone_size: .
cdr3_nt: TGTGCCAGCAGCCCGCCGGGACTAGGAGTTCGCGCTGATACGCAGTATTTT
cdr3_aa: CASSPPGLGVRADTQYF

d_call: .
j_call: TRBJ2-7
v_call: TRBV9
clone_size: .
cdr3_nt: TGTGCCAGCAGCGTCGGGGGCGGCGAGCAGTACTTC
cdr3_aa: CASSVGGGEQYF

d_call: .
j_call: TRBJ1-1
v_call: TRBV2
clone_size: .
cdr3_nt: TGTGCCAGCAGTTCGACTTGGAACACTGAAGCTTTCTTT
cdr3_aa: CASSSTWNTEAFF

d_call: TRBD1
j_call: TRBJ1-5
v_call: TRBV11-2
clone_size: .
cdr3_nt: TGTGCCAGCAGCGCCGGGACAGTATATAGCAATCAGCCCCAGCATTTT
cdr3_aa: CASSAGTVYSNQPQHF

d_call: .
j_call: TRBJ2-7
v_call: TRBV6-1
clone_size: .
cdr3_nt: TGTGCCAGCAGTGAAGTCCCTGGGGTGGGGGAGCAGTACTTC
cdr3_aa: CASSEVPGVGEQYF

d_call: .
j_call: TRBJ1-1
v_call: TRBV10-1
clone_size: .
cdr3_nt: TGCGCCAGCAGTGACCCCCTTTCGGGGACTGAAGCTTTCTTT
cdr3_aa: CASSDPLSGTEAFF

d_call: .
j_call: TRBJ1-1
v_call: TRBV6-5
clone_size: .
cdr3_nt: TGTGCCAGCAGCGCGACAGGGAACACTGAAGCTTTCTTT
cdr3_aa: CASSATGNTEAFF

d_call: TRBD1
j_call: TRBJ1-5
v_call: TRBV6-6
clone_size: .
cdr3_nt: TGTGCCAGCAGCTCAGCCGGGACAGGGAAATGGCCCCAGCATTTT
cdr3_aa: CASSSAGTGKWPQHF

d_call: .
j_call: TRBJ2-1
v_call: TRBV6-1
clone_size: .
cdr3_nt: TGTGCCAGCAGTGAAGCGCCGTTGGGTTCCGACCCCAATGAGCAGTTCTTC
cdr3_aa: CASSEAPLGSDPNEQFF

d_call: .
j_call: TRBJ2-7
v_call: TRBV19
clone_size: once
cdr3_nt: TGTGCCAGTAGTACCTTTTCCGATGAACCCTACGAGCAGTACTTC
cdr3_aa: CASSTFSDEPYEQYF

d_call: .
j_call: TRBJ2-7
v_call: TRBV7-9
clone_size: .
cdr3_nt: TGTGCCAGCAGCTTTCCGGGCGGCGAGCAGTACTTC
cdr3_aa: CASSFPGGEQYF

d_call: .
j_call: TRBJ1-5
v_call: TRBV7-2
clone_size: .
cdr3_nt: TGTGCCAGCAGCTGGACCCTTAGCAATCAGCCCCAGCATTTT
cdr3_aa: CASSWTLSNQPQHF

d_call: .
j_call: TRBJ2-7
v_call: TRBV5-6
clone_size: .
cdr3_nt: TGTGCCAGCAGCTTAAGCTCCTACGAGCAGTACTTC
cdr3_aa: CASSLSSYEQYF

d_call: .
j_call: TRBJ1-4
v_call: TRBV6-5
clone_size: .
cdr3_nt: TGTGCCAGCAGACCGACGGGGGGAGAAAAACTGTTTTTT
cdr3_aa: CASRPTGGEKLFF

d_call: TRBD1
j_call: TRBJ1-1
v_call: TRBV10-2
clone_size: once
cdr3_nt: TGCGCCAGCAGCTCCGGACAGGGGATGACTGAAGCTTTCTTT
cdr3_aa: CASSSGQGMTEAFF

d_call: TRBD1
j_call: TRBJ1-5
v_call: TRBV6-1
clone_size: .
cdr3_nt: TGTGCCAGCAGGAGAGGACAGGGCCTTCAGCCCCAGCATTTT
cdr3_aa: CASRRGQGLQPQHF

d_call: .
j_call: TRBJ1-1
v_call: TRBV19
clone_size: .
cdr3_nt: TGTGCCAGTAGTATTGGGTGGACTACTGAAGCTTTCTTT
cdr3_aa: CASSIGWTTEAFF

d_call: .
j_call: TRBJ1-1
v_call: TRBV9
clone_size: .
cdr3_nt: TGTGCCAGCAGCGAATCACCCGACGGGGGCGCTGAAGCTTTCTTT
cdr3_aa: CASSESPDGGAEAFF

d_call: .
j_call: TRBJ2-2
v_call: TRBV7-9
clone_size: .
cdr3_nt: TGTGCCAGCAGCTGGGTCGGAGGCGCCGGGGAGCTGTTTTTT
cdr3_aa: CASSWVGGAGELFF